This passage covers 2 T cell receptor beta chains from one sample sequenced in a study of early T cells in non-severe SARS-CoV-2 infection listed by TCRdb under 2021. Receptor libraries were prepared by 5' RACE. Sequencer: NextSeq 500. TCRdb reprocessing: public reads trimmed at Q25 with fastp, clones called with MiXCR, in-frame beta chains kept. When rows share a CDR3 protein, they turn into one entry using the most common DNA and genes. This sample is represented by about 94,000 distinct CDR3 sequences; 13% of them were singletons. Around 2.4% of the sample goes to the ten largest clones. Material: whole blood. Every receptor here comes from an adult who was a healthcare worker with PCR-confirmed SARS-CoV-2 infection or an uninfected control (not recorded which).

The chain combines TRBV6-5 with TRBJ1-6, with D possibly matching TRBD1 (6 bases). The germline V and J ends were trimmed by 6 bases and 7 bases, with 16 bases remaining between them. This CDR3 has 15 amino acids. Germline values: CDR1 MNHEY, CDR2 SVGAGI. CDR3: CASSRGSGGNSPLHF. CDR3 bases: TGTGCCAGCAGCCGCGGGAGTGGGGGCAATTCACCCCTCCACTTT.

The table lists this clonotype with many counts. This sequence joins TRBV5-5 and TRBJ2-7; 7 bases match TRBD1. CDR3 length: 14 amino acids. V shed 1 base, J shed 4 bases, and the junction held 5 bases outside the gene matches. CDR1 and CDR2 from the germline V gene are SGHKS and YYEKEE (reference sequence). The CDR3 region is CASSLKGQPYEQYF. The CDR3 DNA sequence: TGTGCCAGCAGCTTGAAGGGACAGCCGTACGAGCAGTACTTC.